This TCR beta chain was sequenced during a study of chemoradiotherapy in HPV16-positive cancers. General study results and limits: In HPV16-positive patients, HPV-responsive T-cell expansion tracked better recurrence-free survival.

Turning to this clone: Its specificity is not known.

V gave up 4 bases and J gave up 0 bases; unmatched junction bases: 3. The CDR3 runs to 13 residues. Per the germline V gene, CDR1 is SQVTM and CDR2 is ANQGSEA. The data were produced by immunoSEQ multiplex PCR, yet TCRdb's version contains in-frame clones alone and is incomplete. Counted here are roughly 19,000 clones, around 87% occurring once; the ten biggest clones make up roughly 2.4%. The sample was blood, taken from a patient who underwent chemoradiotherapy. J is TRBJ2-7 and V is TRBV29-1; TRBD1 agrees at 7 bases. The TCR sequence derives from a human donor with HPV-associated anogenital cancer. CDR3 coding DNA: TGCAGCGTTGGACAGGGAAGCTCCTACGAGCAGTACTTC. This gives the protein CSVGQGSSYEQYF.